These 14 T cell receptor beta chains share one sample of origin, sequenced in a study of blood T cells in healthy people across ages. Combining a sample-barcoded 5' primer with a J-beta primer mix, a second PCR ran for roughly 6 to 12 cycles. Via MiXCR, TCRdb re-called the 5' RACE reads, giving one row per CDR3 protein. The sample includes over 700,000 distinct CDR3 sequences, around 25% of them seen just once. The same data also went into a second study, on T cells of mothers and their children.

The sample comprised blood. These receptors were taken from a boy aged 5-17 years in good health.

CDR3 region: CASSLGKSGNTIYF. In DNA, the CDR3 is TGTGCCAGCAGCTTAGGGAAGTCTGGAAACACCATATATTTT. V is TRBV7-2 and J is TRBJ1-3; D call uncertain. This CDR3 contains 14 residues. V was cut by 1 base and J by 1 base, with 5 bases left in between. Germline V gene lookup returns CDR1 SGHTA and CDR2 FQGNSA.

V and J are TRBV24-1 and TRBJ2-5, with D perhaps matching TRBD2 (5 bases). V lost 1 base and J lost 5, with 7 bases in between. Germline V CDR1 and CDR2: KGHDR, SFDVKD. The CDR3 extends over 13 amino acids. CDR3 sequence reads: CATSDFSGETQYF. The CDR3 DNA follows: TGTGCCACCAGTGATTTTTCGGGGGAGACCCAGTACTTC.

This clonotype has a handful of counts. Relative to the germline gene, one junction end is altered; a read error may explain this. This chain joins TRBV9 and TRBJ2-1; D gene unclear. Germline V gene data show CDR1 as SGDLS and CDR2 as YYNGEE. This CDR3 spans 13 amino acids. CDR3 residues: CASSDSSYDEQFF. The CDR3 DNA sequence: TGTGCCAGCAGCGATAGCTCCTACGATGAGCAGTTCTTC.

This clonotype was counted only a few times. DNA for the CDR3: TGTGCCAGCAGCTTCCCTGGCGGGAAGGGCGGGGAGCTGTTTTTT. It translates to CASSFPGGKGGELFF. The chain is built from TRBV7-2 and TRBJ2-2, with D tentatively TRBD2 (6 bases). V lost 3 bases, J lost 7 bases, and 15 bases lay in between. Germline-derived CDR1 and CDR2 are SGHTA and FQGNSA. The CDR3 consists of 15 residues.

This clonotype showed up just a few times. The rearrangement joins TRBV2 to TRBJ2-5; 14 bases are shared with TRBD2. The germline V gene encodes CDR1 SNHLY and CDR2 FYNNEI. The V gene end was trimmed by 11 bases and the J gene end by 4 bases; junction bases not matched to a gene: 15. The CDR3 length is 17 residues. This CDR3 reads CACTTVRLAGGSETQYF. The DNA for the CDR3 is TGTGCCTGCACCACCGTGAGACTAGCGGGAGGGTCAGAGACCCAGTACTTC.

This chain uses TRBV6-6 with TRBJ2-7, with 12 nucleotides matching TRBD2. V was clipped by 6 bases and J by 0 bases; unmatched bases: 6. The germline V gene encodes CDR1 MNHNY and CDR2 SVGAGI (reference sequence). The CDR3 has 16 amino acids. CDR3 DNA sequence: TGTGCCAGCAGCTCAGGACTAGCGGGGTCCTCCTACGAGCAGTACTTC. Encoded protein: CASSSGLAGSSYEQYF.

This clonotype was seen a few times. Mismatch with germline at one junction end may stem from a read error. The V and J genes are TRBV7-8 and TRBJ2-1, with no clear D. The CDR3 consists of 14 residues. Germline lookup yields CDR1 SGHVS and CDR2 FQNEAQ. The CDR3 nucleotides are TGCGCCAGCAGCTTAATTCACAGCGCCAATGAGCAGTTCTTC. This sequence encodes CASSLIHSANEQFF. The complete variable domain, with remaining parts taken from reference TRBV7-8 and TRBJ2-1, reads GAGVSQSPRYKVAKRGQDVALRCDPISGHVSLFWYQQALGQGPEFLTYFQNEAQLDKSGLPSDRFFAERPEGSVSTLKIQRTQQEDSAVYLCASSLIHSANEQFFGPGTRLTVL.

As DNA, the CDR3 is TGTGCCAGCAGCGTAGAGGGGAACGTTAAAGAGACCCAGTACTTC. It specifies CASSVEGNVKETQYF. J is TRBJ2-5 and V is TRBV9, with TRBD1 as a possible D gene (5 bases). Trimming took 0 bases from V and 3 from J, leaving 12 bases between them. The CDR3 is made up of 15 amino acids. The germline V gene has CDR1 SGDLS and CDR2 YYNGEE.

For this clonotype: Mismatch with germline at one junction end may stem from a read error. This chain uses TRBV12-3 or TRBV12-4 with TRBJ2-3, with TRBD2 as a possible D gene (6 bases). CDR3 length: 15 residues. The CDR3 spells CASSLGGETADAQYF. The CDR3 nucleotides read TGTGCCAGCAGTTTGGGCGGGGAGACCGCAGATGCGCAGTATTTT.

This clonotype was observed a handful of times. The rearrangement links TRBV19 to TRBJ2-2; D is unresolved. V was pared by 8 bases and J by 7 bases, with 14 bases between. The CDR3 has 13 amino acids. Looked up from germline, CDR1 is LNHDA and CDR2 is SQIVND (reference sequence). DNA for the CDR3: TGTGCCAGTGGGCGCTACGATGTCGGGGAGCTGTTTTTT. Amino acids: CASGRYDVGELFF.

V is TRBV5-6 and J is TRBJ1-4; D is undetermined. The CDR3 covers 12 residues. Germline lookup yields CDR1 SGHDT and CDR2 YYEEEE. The germline V and J ends were trimmed by 6 bases and 11 bases, with 14 bases remaining between them. CDR3 protein: CASTAAEGKLFF. In nucleotides, the CDR3 is TGTGCCAGCACCGCCGCTGAAGGGAAACTGTTTTTT.

This clonotype was counted only a few times. The chain has TRBV6-6 and TRBJ2-7, with a tentative D call TRBD1 (7 bases). The CDR3 consists of 13 residues. Germline-derived CDR1 and CDR2 are MNHNY and SVGAGI (reference sequence). Trimming removed 7 bases at V and 4 bases at J, with 14 bases between. The CDR3 loop reads CASTVQGGYEQYF. The CDR3 nucleotides read TGTGCCAGCACCGTTCAGGGGGGTTACGAGCAGTACTTC.

This clonotype was detected a few times. This rearrangement joins TRBV15 to TRBJ2-3; D unresolved. CDR1 LNHNV and CDR2 YYDKDF come from the germline V gene (reference sequence). V was clipped by 2 bases and J by 5 bases, with 5 bases between them. CDR3 length equals 12 residues. The DNA of the CDR3 is TGTGCCACCAGCAGATCTAAAGATACGCAGTATTTT. Its protein is CATSRSKDTQYF.

V usage is TRBV4-3 and J usage is TRBJ2-5; D unclear. Germline CDR1 is LGHNA and CDR2 is YSLEER. V was trimmed by 1 base and J by 3 bases, leaving 24 bases between them. The CDR3 totals 19 residues. The CDR3 is CASSQVPPLRFCSEETQYF. DNA for the CDR3: TGCGCCAGCAGCCAAGTCCCCCCTCTGAGGTTTTGCTCCGAAGAGACCCAGTACTTC.